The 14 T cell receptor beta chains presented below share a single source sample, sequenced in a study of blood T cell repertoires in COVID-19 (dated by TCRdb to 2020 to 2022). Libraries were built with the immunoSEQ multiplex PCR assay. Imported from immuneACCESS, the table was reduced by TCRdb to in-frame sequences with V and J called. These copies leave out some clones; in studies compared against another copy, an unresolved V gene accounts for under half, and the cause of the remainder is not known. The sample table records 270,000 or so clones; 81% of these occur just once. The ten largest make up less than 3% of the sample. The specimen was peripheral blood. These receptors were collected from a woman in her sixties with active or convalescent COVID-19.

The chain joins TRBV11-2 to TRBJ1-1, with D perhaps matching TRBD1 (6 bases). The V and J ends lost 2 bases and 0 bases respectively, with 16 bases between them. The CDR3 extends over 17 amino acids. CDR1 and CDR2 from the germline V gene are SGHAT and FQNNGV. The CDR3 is CASSLTPMTGLNTEAFF. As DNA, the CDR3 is TGTGCCAGCAGCTTAACCCCAATGACAGGCCTGAACACTGAAGCTTTCTTT.

The chain's CDR3 is CASSLTGTGGNQPQHF. In nucleotides, the CDR3 is TGCGCCAGCAGCTTGACCGGGACAGGGGGGAATCAGCCCCAGCATTTT. This rearrangement joins TRBV5-1 to TRBJ1-5; 11 nucleotides agree with TRBD1. The CDR3 is 16 amino acids. In germline, CDR1 is SGHRS, CDR2 YFSETQ. J was trimmed by 4 bases and V by 1 base; bases with no gene match: 4.

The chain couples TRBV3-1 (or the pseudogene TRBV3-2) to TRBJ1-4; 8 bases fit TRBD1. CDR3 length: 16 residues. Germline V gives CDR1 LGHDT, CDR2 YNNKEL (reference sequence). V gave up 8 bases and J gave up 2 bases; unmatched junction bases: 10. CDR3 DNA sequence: TGTGCCAGCGCAAAACAGGGACAGGCCACTAATGAAAAACTGTTTTTT. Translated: CASAKQGQATNEKLFF.

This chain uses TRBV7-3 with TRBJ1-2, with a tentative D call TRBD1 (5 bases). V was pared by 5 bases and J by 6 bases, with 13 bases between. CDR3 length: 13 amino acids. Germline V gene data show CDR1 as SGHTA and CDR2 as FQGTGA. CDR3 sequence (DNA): TGTGCCAGCAGCCTCGACAGAAAAAATGGCTACACCTTC. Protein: CASSLDRKNGYTF.

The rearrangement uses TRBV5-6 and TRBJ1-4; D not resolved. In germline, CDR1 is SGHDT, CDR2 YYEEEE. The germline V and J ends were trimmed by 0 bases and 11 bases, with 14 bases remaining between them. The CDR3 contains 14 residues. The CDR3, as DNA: TGTGCCAGCAGCTTGGAAGCGGGCGTAAGGAAACTGTTTTTT. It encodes CASSLEAGVRKLFF.

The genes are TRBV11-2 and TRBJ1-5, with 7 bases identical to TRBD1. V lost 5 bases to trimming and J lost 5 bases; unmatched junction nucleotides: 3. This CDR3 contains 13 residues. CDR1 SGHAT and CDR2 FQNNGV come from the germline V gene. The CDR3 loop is CASSQGTDQPQHF. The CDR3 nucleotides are TGTGCCAGCAGCCAGGGGACAGATCAGCCCCAGCATTTT.

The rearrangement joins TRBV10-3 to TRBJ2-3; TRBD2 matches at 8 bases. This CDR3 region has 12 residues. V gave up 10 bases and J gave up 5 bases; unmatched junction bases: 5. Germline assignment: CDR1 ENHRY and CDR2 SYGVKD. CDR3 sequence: CATGTRVDTQYF. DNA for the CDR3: TGTGCCACGGGGACTAGAGTAGATACGCAGTATTTT.

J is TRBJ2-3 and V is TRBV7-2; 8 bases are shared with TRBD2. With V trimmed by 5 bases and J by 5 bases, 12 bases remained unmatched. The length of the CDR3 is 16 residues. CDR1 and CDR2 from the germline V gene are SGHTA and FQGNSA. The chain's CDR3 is CASSPATGLGRDTQYF. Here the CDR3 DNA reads TGTGCCAGCAGCCCAGCAACGGGACTAGGGAGAGATACGCAGTATTTT.

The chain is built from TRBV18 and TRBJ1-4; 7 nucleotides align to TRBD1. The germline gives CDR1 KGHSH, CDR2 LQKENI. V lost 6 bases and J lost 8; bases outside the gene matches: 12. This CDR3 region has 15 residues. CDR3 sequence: CASSAIHRGEEKLFF. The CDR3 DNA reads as TGTGCCAGCTCGGCCATCCACAGGGGCGAGGAAAAACTGTTTTTT.

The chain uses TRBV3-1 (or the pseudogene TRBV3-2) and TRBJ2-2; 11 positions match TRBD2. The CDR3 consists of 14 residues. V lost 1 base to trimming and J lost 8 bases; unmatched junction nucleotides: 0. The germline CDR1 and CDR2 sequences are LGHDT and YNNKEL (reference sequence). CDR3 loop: CASSQGLAGGELFF. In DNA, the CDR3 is TGTGCCAGCAGCCAAGGACTAGCGGGGGGGGAGCTGTTTTTT.

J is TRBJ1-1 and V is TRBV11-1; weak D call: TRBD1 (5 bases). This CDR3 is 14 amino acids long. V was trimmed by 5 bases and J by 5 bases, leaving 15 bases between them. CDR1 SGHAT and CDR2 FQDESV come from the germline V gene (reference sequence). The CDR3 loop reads CASSPWRGGTEAFF. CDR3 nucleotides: TGTGCCAGCAGCCCCTGGAGGGGAGGAACTGAAGCTTTCTTT. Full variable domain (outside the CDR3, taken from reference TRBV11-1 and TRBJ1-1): EAEVAQSPRYKITEKSQAVAFWCDPISGHATLYWYRQILGQGPELLVQFQDESVVDDSQLPKDRFSAERLKGVDSTLKIQPAELGDSAMYLCASSPWRGGTEAFFGQGTRLTVV.

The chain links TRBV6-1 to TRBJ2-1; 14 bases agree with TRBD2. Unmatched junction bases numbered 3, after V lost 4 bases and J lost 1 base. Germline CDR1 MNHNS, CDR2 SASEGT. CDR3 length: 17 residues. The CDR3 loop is CASSGGLAGGSYNEQFF. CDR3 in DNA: TGTGCCAGCAGTGGCGGACTAGCGGGGGGATCCTACAATGAGCAGTTCTTC.

The CDR3 nucleotides read TGTGCTACGGCGGAGGGGGCGATGCACGGTGGGGCCAAAAACATTCAGTACTTC. Its protein product is CATAEGAMHGGAKNIQYF. The V call is TRBV10-3, the J call TRBJ2-4, with D possibly TRBD1 on 7 matching bases. CDR1 ENHRY and CDR2 SYGVKD come from the germline V gene. The CDR3 is 18 amino acids.

The DNA for the CDR3 is TGCGCCAGCAGCCCAGGAACAGGGATCATAGGGACCTTC. Translating gives CASSPGTGIIGTF. The gene calls are TRBV4-3 and TRBJ1-2, with D possibly being TRBD1 (6 bases). CDR1 and CDR2 (germline): LGHNA, YSLEER. The V gene lost 4 bases and the J gene lost 14 bases, with 20 bases spanning the gap. The CDR3 runs 13 residues.